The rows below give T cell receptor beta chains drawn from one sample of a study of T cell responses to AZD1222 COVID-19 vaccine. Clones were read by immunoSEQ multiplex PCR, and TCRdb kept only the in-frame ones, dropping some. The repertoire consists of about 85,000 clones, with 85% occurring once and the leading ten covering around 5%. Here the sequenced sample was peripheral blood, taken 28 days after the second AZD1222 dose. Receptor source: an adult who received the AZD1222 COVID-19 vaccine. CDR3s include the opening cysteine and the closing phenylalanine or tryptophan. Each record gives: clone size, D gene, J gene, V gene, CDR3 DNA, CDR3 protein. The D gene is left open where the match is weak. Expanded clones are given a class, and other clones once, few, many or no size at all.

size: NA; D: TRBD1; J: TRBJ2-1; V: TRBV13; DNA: TGTGCCAGCAGGCCACAGGGGGCCGAGTACAATGAGCAGTTCTTC; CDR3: CASRPQGAEYNEQFF
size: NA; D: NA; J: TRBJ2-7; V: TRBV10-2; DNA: TGCGCCAGCAGGCACTTAGGGCAGTACTTC; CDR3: CASRHLGQYF
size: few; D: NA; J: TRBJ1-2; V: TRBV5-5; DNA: TGTGCCAGCACCACCCAGCGGTGGCTCGGAAGCTTCTATGGCTACACCTTC; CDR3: CASTTQRWLGSFYGYTF
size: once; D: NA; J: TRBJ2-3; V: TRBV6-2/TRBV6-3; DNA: TGTGCCAGCTGCCCATTTGGGAAGAGGGGGGCAGGGACGCAGTATTTT; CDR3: CASCPFGKRGAGTQYF
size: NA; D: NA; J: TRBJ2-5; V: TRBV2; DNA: TGTGCCAGCAGTTCCGGGGGCCCTTACCAAGAGACCCAGTACTTC; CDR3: CASSSGGPYQETQYF
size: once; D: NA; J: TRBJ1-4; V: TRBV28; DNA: TGTGCCAGCAGAGCGACAACTAATGAAAAACTGTTTTTT; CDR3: CASRATTNEKLFF
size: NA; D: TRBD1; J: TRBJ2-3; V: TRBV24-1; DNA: TGTGCCACCAGTGACCTGGACAGGGTGGCCGATACGCAGTATTTT; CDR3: CATSDLDRVADTQYF
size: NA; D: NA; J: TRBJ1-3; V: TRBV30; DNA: TGTGCCTGGAGTGTAGCCGGAGTACAGTATCTTGGAAACACCATATATTTT; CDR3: CAWSVAGVQYLGNTIYF
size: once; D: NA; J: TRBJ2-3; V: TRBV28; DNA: TGTGCCAGCAGCACCCCAGGAGGGGATACGCAGTATTTT; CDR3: CASSTPGGDTQYF
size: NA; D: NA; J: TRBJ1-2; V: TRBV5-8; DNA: TGTGCCAGCAGCTCCGACACCAACTATGGCTACACCTTC; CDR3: CASSSDTNYGYTF
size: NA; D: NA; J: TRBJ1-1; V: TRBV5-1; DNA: TGCGCCAGCAGCTTGTTAGGGTTAGCTGGGAACACTGAAGCTTTCTTT; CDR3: CASSLLGLAGNTEAFF
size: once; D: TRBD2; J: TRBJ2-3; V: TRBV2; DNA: TGTGCCAGCAGTCTCCCGACTTGGGGAGCGGGAGGTGCCGAAGATACGCAGTATTTT; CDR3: CASSLPTWGAGGAEDTQYF
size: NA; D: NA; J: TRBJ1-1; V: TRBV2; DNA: TGTGCCAGCAGTCCCTATTCCGTGGGGAACACTGAAGCTTTCTTT; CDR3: CASSPYSVGNTEAFF
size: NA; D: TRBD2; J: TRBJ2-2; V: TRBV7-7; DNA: TGTGCTAGCAGCCCCCTCAAGAAAAGCGGGAGGGCCTTTTCCGGGGAGCTGTTTTTT; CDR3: CASSPLKKSGRAFSGELFF
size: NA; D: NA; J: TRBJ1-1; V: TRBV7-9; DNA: TGTGCCAGCAGCTGGCAGGGTGGCGAAGCTTTCTTT; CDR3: CASSWQGGEAFF
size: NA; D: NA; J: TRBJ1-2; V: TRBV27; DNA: TGTGCCAGCAGTTTAGAGGGCAGAGATAACTATGGCTACACCTTC; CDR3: CASSLEGRDNYGYTF
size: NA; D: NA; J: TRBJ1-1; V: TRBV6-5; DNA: TGTGCCAGCCCCTTGGGCAGTGGGAACACTGAAGCTTTCTTT; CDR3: CASPLGSGNTEAFF
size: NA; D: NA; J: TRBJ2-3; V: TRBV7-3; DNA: TGTGCCAGCAGCTACTGGGGTAACACAGATACGCAGTATTTT; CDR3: CASSYWGNTDTQYF
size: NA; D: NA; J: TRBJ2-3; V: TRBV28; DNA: TGTGCCAGCAAGGGGGGACATCATACAGATACGCAGTATTTT; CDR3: CASKGGHHTDTQYF
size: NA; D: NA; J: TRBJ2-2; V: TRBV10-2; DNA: TGCGCCAGCAGTGTCCTAGGCGGCGGGGAGCTGTTTTTT; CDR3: CASSVLGGGELFF
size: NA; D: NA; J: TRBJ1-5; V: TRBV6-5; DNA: TGTGCCGCCGGGGGGGGACTCAATCAGCCCCAGCATTTT; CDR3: CAAGGGLNQPQHF
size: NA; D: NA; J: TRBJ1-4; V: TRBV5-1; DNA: TGCGCCAGCAGCTTGGTGGACCAGGCTAATGAACTGTTTTTT; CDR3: CASSLVDQANELFF
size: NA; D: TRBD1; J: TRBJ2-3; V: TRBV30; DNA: TGTGCCTGGAGTGTAAGGACAGGTGCAGATACGCAGTATTTT; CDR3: CAWSVRTGADTQYF
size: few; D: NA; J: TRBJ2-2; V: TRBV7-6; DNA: TGTGCCAGCAGCTTAGACCGCGACTCCGGGGAGCTGTTTTTT; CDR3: CASSLDRDSGELFF
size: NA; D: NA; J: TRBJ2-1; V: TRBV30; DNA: TGTGCCTGGAGACGCAGCTATGAGCAGTTCTTC; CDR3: CAWRRSYEQFF
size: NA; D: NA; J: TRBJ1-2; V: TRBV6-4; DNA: TGTGCCAGCAGCCCCGGAGGGAAGGGTAACTATGGCTACACCTTC; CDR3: CASSPGGKGNYGYTF
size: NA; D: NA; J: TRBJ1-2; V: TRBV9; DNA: TGTGCCAGCAGCGTAGATGACAGAGGCTACACCTTC; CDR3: CASSVDDRGYTF